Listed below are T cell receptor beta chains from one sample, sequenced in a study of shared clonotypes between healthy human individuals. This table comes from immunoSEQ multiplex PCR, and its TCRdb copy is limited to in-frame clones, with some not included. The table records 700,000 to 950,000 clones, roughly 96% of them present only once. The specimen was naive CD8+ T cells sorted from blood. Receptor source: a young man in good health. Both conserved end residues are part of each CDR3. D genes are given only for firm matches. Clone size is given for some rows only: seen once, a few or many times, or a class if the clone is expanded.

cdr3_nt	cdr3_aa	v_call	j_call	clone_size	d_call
TGTGCCAGTAAAGGGGTGGCTAACTATGGCTACACCTTC	CASKGVANYGYTF	TRBV6-5	TRBJ1-2	.	.
TGTGCCAGCAGTCACGGTGCTGGGACTGAAGCTTTCTTT	CASSHGAGTEAFF	TRBV5-6	TRBJ1-1	.	.
TGTGCCAGCAGCTTTATTTCCCGGGGGTACGAGCAGTACTTC	CASSFISRGYEQYF	TRBV7-3	TRBJ2-7	once	.
TGTGCCAGCAGCTCCGGGAGCAATCAGCCCCAGCATTTT	CASSSGSNQPQHF	TRBV6-5	TRBJ1-5	.	.
TGTGCCAGCAGCGTAGGACCGAACTCCTACGAGCAGTACTTC	CASSVGPNSYEQYF	TRBV9	TRBJ2-7	.	.
TGTGCCAGCAGCTTATCGGGCGGCACTAATGAAAAACTGTTTTTT	CASSLSGGTNEKLFF	TRBV7-6	TRBJ1-4	.	.
TGCAGCGTTGAAGGGGGGCTAGCGGGAGTGCAAGAGACCCAGTACTTC	CSVEGGLAGVQETQYF	TRBV29-1	TRBJ2-5	.	TRBD2
TGTGCCTGGAGTACCGGGACAGGGCCCTACGAGCAGTACTTC	CAWSTGTGPYEQYF	TRBV30	TRBJ2-7	.	TRBD1
TGTGCCAGCAGTAGGGTCGGGGACATTCAGTACTTC	CASSRVGDIQYF	TRBV7-9	TRBJ2-4	.	.
TGTGCCAGCTCACCTTTGGGGGAGGGGTCAAGGGGCTACACCTTC	CASSPLGEGSRGYTF	TRBV27	TRBJ1-2	.	.
TGTGCCAGTAGTATGGGACAGACTGGAAACACCATATATTTT	CASSMGQTGNTIYF	TRBV19	TRBJ1-3	.	TRBD1
TGTGCCAGCAGCATTAGGGACGGAAAAGAGACCCAGTACTTC	CASSIRDGKETQYF	TRBV11-3	TRBJ2-5	.	.
TGTGCCACTCACGGGACTCTTGATGAGCAGTTCTTC	CATHGTLDEQFF	TRBV11-2	TRBJ2-1	.	.
TGTGCCAGCAGCTCTTGGACAGGTTTTCGTTTGAACACTGAAGCTTTCTTT	CASSSWTGFRLNTEAFF	TRBV7-4	TRBJ1-1	.	TRBD1
TGTGCCAGCAGAAAACGGAAGGACGAGCAGTACTTC	CASRKRKDEQYF	TRBV27	TRBJ2-7	.	.
TGCGCCAGCAGTTCGGGTCCAGCGGGAGATCCTGAGCAGTTCTTC	CASSSGPAGDPEQFF	TRBV10-1	TRBJ2-1	.	TRBD2
TGTGCCAGCAGTTTATCGGGACAGCCCTACGAGCAGTACTTC	CASSLSGQPYEQYF	TRBV27	TRBJ2-7	.	TRBD1
TGTGCCAGCAGCTTATCCCCAGTGATGAACTATGGCTACACCTTC	CASSLSPVMNYGYTF	TRBV7-9	TRBJ1-2	.	.
TGTGCCAGCAGTTTATTAATGGGGGCAGATACGCAGTATTTT	CASSLLMGADTQYF	TRBV13	TRBJ2-3	once	.
TGTGCCTCTACGGGGGATCGTGGTAGCAATCAGCCCCAGCATTTT	CASTGDRGSNQPQHF	TRBV6-1	TRBJ1-5	.	.
TGTGCCAGCAGTCCTACAGGGGTGTCCCTTGCAGATACGCAGTATTTT	CASSPTGVSLADTQYF	TRBV7-9	TRBJ2-3	.	TRBD1
TGTGCCAGCTCATTGGTGGGGGCAGAGGAGACCCAGTACTTC	CASSLVGAEETQYF	TRBV27	TRBJ2-5	few	.
TGTGCCAGCATCCCATTTAGCGGGCTATACAATGAGCAGTTCTTC	CASIPFSGLYNEQFF	TRBV28	TRBJ2-1	.	TRBD2
TGTGCCAGCAGTTATGGTAGCGGAGCCTACGAGCAGTACTTC	CASSYGSGAYEQYF	TRBV27	TRBJ2-7	.	.
TGTGCCAGCAGGGAGGGGATTAGCACAGATACGCAGTATTTT	CASREGISTDTQYF	TRBV13	TRBJ2-3	.	.
TGTGCCAGCAGCCGGGTACCGGACAGCTCGGGAAACACCATATATTTT	CASSRVPDSSGNTIYF	TRBV7-9	TRBJ1-3	.	.
TGTGCCAGCAGCTTCAGCGGGGATCCCTATGGCTACACCTTC	CASSFSGDPYGYTF	TRBV11-1	TRBJ1-2	.	.
TGTGCCAGCAGCTCCACTTCCAGGGGGCCAGAATCTTACGAGCAGTACTTC	CASSSTSRGPESYEQYF	TRBV13	TRBJ2-7	.	TRBD1
TGTGCCACCAGCCTCGACAGGGGTAGGAGCAATCAGCCCCAGCATTTT	CATSLDRGRSNQPQHF	TRBV15	TRBJ1-5	.	TRBD1
TGTGCCAGCAGTCTACAGGGAAACGAGCAGTACTTC	CASSLQGNEQYF	TRBV6-6	TRBJ2-7	.	.
TGTGCCAGCACGGAAGGAAACACCATATATTTT	CASTEGNTIYF	TRBV7-6	TRBJ1-3	.	.
TGTGCCAGCAGCGTAGGAGGGATGGGCTACGAGCAGTACTTC	CASSVGGMGYEQYF	TRBV9	TRBJ2-7	.	.